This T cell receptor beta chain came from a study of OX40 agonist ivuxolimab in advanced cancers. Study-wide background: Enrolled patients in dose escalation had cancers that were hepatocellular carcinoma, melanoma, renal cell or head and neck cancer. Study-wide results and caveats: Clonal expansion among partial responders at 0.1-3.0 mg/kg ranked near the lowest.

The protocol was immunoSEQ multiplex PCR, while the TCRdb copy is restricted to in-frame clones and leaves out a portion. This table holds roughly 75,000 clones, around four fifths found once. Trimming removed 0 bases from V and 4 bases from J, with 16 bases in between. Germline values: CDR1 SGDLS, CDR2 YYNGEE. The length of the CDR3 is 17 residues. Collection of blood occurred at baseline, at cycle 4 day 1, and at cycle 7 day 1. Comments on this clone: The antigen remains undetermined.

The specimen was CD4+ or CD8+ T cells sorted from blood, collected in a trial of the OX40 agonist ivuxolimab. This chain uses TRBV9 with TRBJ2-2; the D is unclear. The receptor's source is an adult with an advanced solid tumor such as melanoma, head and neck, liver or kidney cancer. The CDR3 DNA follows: TGTGCCAGCAGCGTAGCTCTGAGTCAGTTGGGCACCGGGGAGCTGTTTTTT. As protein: CASSVALSQLGTGELFF.